The clone carrying this TCR beta chain was detected only a few times. Its antigen remains unknown. Trimming stripped 2 bases from V and 0 bases from J, with 9 bases between. Germline CDR1 SGDLS, CDR2 YYNGEE. CDR3 length: 16 amino acids. Sorting with CD45RO/CCR7/CD25/CD127/CD95/CD27 yielded naive, central memory, regulatory and stem-like memory CD4+ cells. All of the isolated RNA was reverse transcribed, so expressed TCRB transcripts were sequenced. Sequencing was performed with immunoSEQ multiplex PCR; in TCRdb, only in-frame clones are kept and a portion is missing. The data contain 620,000 or so clones, about 14% of them singletons. The sample is drawn from a study of beta chain features in type 1 diabetes. Study results and caveats: Across all four CD4+ subsets, people with type 1 diabetes showed modestly shorter TCRB CDR3s. It was among patients, rather than healthy donors, that naive, central memory and Treg TCRB repertoires appeared more similar.

The sequencing input was naive CD4+ T cells from blood. The chain uses TRBV9 and TRBJ2-6; possible D gene TRBD1, 6 bases. The source of this sequence is a young man in good health. The CDR3 DNA reads TGTGCCAGCAGCGTTAGACAGGCCTCTGGGGCCAACGTCCTGACTTTC. It encodes CASSVRQASGANVLTF.